This T cell receptor beta chain was obtained from a study of T cells in Graves' hyperthyroidism and ophthalmopathy. Overall study results and limits: Peripheral blood also featured most of the thyroid clonotypes expanded above 0.001.

Looked up from germline, CDR1 is MNHEY and CDR2 is SMNVEV (reference sequence). The J segment lost 3 bases and the V segment lost 6 bases, leaving 19 bases of the junction unmatched. This CDR3 has 18 amino acids. RNA transcripts gave rise to amplified TCR beta CDR3 regions. TCR CDR3 regions were first amplified by RT-PCR with HTBI primers. Via MiXCR, TCRdb re-called the multiplex PCR reads, giving one row per CDR3 protein. The data show under 350,000 distinct CDR3 sequences, around a sixth seen once. On this clonotype: The antigen is unknown.

Recently diagnosed hyperthyroidism of less than 2 months' duration affected patients aged 18 to 65. The source is a woman in her fifties or sixties with Graves' hyperthyroidism. Sequences were obtained from blood. The V and J genes are TRBV27 and TRBJ1-1, with TRBD1 matching 7 bases. In DNA form, the CDR3 reads TGTGCCAGCAGAAAATCAAGGATGAGGGGGCGCGAAGACACTGAAGCTTTCTTT. This translates into CASRKSRMRGREDTEAFF.